This TCR beta chain was sequenced during a study of T cells after posttransplantation cyclophosphamide. Broader study findings: Skin or GI-infiltrating T cells shared few TRB sequences with blood. Donor-recipient repertoire similarity was low at 1-2 months, rising over year one. After PTCy, TRB diversity resembled that of CNI/methotrexate controls.

The CDR3 extends over 16 amino acids. A marrow graft followed busulfan-fludarabine conditioning, with cyclophosphamide on days +3 and +4. Using immunoSEQ multiplex PCR, the repertoire was profiled, and TCRdb retains in-frame clones only, with some absent. Of 30,000 to 45,000 clones in the sample, about 77% were seen once. As regards this clone: Its antigen remains unidentified.

The receptor was isolated from a female patient in her thirties or forties who received an allogeneic stem cell transplant from a related donor, was CMV-positive, and had no GVHD. The graft donor may account for some of the T cells. This specimen was CD4+ T cells sorted from blood, taken 1,700 to 2,000 days after a stem cell transplant with posttransplant cyclophosphamide. The genes are TRBV1 and TRBJ1-5; the D segment call TRBD1 is taken from the table without a DNA check. TRBV1 is a listed pseudogene. The CDR3 DNA sequence: TGCACCAGCAGCCAAGATGGGCCTTATAGCAATCAGCCCCAGCATTTT. The encoded protein is CTSSQDGPYSNQPQHF.